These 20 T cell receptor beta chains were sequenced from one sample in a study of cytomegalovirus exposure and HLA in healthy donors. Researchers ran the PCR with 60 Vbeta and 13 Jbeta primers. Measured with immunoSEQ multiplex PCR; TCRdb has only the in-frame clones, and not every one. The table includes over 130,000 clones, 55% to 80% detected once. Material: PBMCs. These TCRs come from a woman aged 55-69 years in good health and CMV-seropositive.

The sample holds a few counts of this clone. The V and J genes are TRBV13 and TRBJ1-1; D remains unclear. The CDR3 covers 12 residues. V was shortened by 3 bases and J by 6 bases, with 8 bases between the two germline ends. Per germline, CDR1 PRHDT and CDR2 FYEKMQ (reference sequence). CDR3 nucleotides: TGTGCCAGCAGCTTCGCGAGGCCTGAAGCTTTCTTT. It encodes CASSFARPEAFF.

The CDR3 DNA is TGTGCCAGCAGCCCAGCGGGAGGGCGACGGGAGGAGCAGTTCTTC. Its protein product is CASSPAGGRREEQFF. The chain uses TRBV7-9 and TRBJ2-1; the match to TRBD2 covers 10 bases. Germline lookup yields CDR1 SEHNR and CDR2 FQNEAQ (reference sequence). The CDR3 has 15 residues. The ends lost 5 bases at V and 10 bases at J; junction bases unmatched: 11.

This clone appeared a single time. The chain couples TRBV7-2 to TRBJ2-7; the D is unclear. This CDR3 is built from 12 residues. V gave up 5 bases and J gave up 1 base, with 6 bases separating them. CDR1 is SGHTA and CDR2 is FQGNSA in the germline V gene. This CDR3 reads CASSPGSYEQYF. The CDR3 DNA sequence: TGTGCCAGCAGCCCCGGGTCCTACGAGCAGTACTTC.

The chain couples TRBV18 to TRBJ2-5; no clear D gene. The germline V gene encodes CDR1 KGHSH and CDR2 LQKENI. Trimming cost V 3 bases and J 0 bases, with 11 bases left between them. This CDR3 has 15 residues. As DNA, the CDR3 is TGTGCCAGCTCACCGTTTCCAGACTACCAAGAGACCCAGTACTTC. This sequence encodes CASSPFPDYQETQYF. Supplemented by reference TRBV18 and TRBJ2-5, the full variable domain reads NAGVMQNPRHLVRRRGQEARLRCSPMKGHSHVYWYRQLPEEGLKFMVYLQKENIIDESGMPKERFSAEFPKEGPSILRIQQVVRGDSAAYFCASSPFPDYQETQYFGPGTRLLVL.

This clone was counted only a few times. The CDR3 DNA follows: TGCGCCAGCAGCTTGGCGTCTGAAGAGGAGTTCTTC. Protein: CASSLASEEEFF. The genes are TRBV5-1 and TRBJ2-1; D is unresolved. The length of the CDR3 is 12 residues. V was pared by 0 bases and J by 14 bases, with 12 bases between. Per the germline V gene, CDR1 is SGHRS and CDR2 is YFSETQ.

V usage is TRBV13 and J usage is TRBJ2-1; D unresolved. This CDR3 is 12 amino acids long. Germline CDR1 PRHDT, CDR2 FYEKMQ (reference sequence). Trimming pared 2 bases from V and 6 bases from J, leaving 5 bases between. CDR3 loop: CASSLTANEQFF. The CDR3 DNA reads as TGTGCCAGCAGCTTAACAGCCAATGAGCAGTTCTTC.

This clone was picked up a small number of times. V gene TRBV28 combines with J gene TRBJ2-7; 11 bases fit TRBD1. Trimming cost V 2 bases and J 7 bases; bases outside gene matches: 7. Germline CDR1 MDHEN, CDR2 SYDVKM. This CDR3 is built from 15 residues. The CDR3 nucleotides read TGTGCCAGCAGTTTAATAGGGACAGGGGGGTATGAGCAGTACTTC. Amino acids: CASSLIGTGGYEQYF. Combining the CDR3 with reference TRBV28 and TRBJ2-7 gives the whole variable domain DVKVTQSSRYLVKRTGEKVFLECVQDMDHENMFWYRQDPGLGLRLIYFSYDVKMKEKGDIPEGYSVSREKKERFSLILESASTNQTSMYLCASSLIGTGGYEQYFGPGTRLTVT.

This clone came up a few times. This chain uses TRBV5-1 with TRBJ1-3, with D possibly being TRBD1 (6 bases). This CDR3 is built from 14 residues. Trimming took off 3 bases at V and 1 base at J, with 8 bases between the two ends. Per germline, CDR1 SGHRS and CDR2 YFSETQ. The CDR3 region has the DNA TGCGCCAGCAGCTCCACAGGGTCTGGAAACACCATATATTTT. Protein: CASSSTGSGNTIYF.

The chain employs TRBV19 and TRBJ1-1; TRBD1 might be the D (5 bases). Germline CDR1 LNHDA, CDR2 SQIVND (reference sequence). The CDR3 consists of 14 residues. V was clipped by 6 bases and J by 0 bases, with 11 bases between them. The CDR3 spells CASSIQAMNTEAFF. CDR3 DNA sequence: TGTGCCAGTAGCATACAGGCGATGAACACTGAAGCTTTCTTT.

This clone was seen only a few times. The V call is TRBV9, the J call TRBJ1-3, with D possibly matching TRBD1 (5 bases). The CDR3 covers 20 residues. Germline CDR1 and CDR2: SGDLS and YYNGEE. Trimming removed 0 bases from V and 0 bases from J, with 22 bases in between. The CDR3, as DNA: TGTGCCAGCAGCGTAGCGGGAGCCCCAGGGACTCTTTTCTCTGGAAACACCATATATTTT. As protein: CASSVAGAPGTLFSGNTIYF.

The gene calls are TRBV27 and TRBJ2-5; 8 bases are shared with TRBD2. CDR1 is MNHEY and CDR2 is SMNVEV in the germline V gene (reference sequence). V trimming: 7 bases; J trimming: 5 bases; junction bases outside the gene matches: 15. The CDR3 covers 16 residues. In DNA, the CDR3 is TGTGCCAGCACACCCTTAGCGGGGCAGTCGGGCGAGACCCAGTACTTC. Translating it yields CASTPLAGQSGETQYF.

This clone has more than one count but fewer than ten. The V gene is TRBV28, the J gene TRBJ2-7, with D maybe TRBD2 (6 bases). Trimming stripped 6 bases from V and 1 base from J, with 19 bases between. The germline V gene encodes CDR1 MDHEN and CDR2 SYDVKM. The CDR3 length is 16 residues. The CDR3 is CASSPLGGVRSYEQYF. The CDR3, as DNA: TGTGCCAGCAGCCCTCTGGGGGGAGTGAGGTCCTACGAGCAGTACTTC.

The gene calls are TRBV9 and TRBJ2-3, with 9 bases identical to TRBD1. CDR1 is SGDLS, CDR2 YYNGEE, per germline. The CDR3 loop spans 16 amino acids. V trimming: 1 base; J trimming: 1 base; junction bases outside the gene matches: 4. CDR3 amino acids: CASSVNGDRGTDTQYF. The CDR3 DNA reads TGTGCCAGCAGCGTAAACGGGGACAGGGGCACAGATACGCAGTATTTT.

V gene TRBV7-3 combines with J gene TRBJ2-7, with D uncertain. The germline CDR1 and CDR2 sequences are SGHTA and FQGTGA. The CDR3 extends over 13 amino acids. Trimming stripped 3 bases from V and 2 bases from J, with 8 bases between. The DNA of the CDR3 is TGTGCCAGCAGCTTCGGTCCTACCTACGAGCAGTACTTC. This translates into CASSFGPTYEQYF.

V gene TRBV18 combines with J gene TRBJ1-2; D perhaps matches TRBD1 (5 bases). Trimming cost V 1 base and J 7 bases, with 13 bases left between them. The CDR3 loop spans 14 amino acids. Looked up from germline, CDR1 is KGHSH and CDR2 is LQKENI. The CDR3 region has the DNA TGTGCCAGCTCACCACGGGGTAGGGGCTCTGGCTACACCTTC. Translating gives CASSPRGRGSGYTF.

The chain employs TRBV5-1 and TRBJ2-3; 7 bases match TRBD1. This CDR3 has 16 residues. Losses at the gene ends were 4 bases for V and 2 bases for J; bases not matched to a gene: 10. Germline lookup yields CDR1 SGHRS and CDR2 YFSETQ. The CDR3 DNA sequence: TGCGCCAGCAGCCCTACGGGACAGAGAAACACAGATACGCAGTATTTT. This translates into CASSPTGQRNTDTQYF.

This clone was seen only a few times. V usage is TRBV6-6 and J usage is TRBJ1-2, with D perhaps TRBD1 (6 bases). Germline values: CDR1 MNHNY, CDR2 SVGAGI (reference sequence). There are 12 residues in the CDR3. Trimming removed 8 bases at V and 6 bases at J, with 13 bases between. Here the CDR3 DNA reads TGTGCCAGCGTTCAGGGGCGCGATGGCTACACCTTC. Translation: CASVQGRDGYTF.

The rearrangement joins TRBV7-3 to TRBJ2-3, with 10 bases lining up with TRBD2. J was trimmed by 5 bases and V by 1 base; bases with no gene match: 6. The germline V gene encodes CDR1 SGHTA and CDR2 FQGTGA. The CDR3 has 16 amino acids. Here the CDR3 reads CASSLSPAGGQDTQYF. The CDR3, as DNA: TGTGCCAGCAGCTTAAGTCCAGCGGGAGGGCAAGATACGCAGTATTTT. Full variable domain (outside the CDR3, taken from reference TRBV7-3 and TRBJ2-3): GAGVSQTPSNKVTEKGKYVELRCDPISGHTALYWYRQSLGQGPEFLIYFQGTGAADDSGLPNDRFFAVRPEGSVSTLKIQRTERGDSAVYLCASSLSPAGGQDTQYFGPGTRLTVL.

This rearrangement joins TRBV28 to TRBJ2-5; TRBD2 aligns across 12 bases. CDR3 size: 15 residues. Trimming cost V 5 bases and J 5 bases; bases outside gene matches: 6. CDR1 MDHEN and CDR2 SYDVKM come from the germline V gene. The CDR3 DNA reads TGTGCCAGCAGTCCTAGCGGGAGGGCGGCCGAGACCCAGTACTTC. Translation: CASSPSGRAAETQYF. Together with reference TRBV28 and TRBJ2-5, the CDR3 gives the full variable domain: DVKVTQSSRYLVKRTGEKVFLECVQDMDHENMFWYRQDPGLGLRLIYFSYDVKMKEKGDIPEGYSVSREKKERFSLILESASTNQTSMYLCASSPSGRAAETQYFGPGTRLLVL.

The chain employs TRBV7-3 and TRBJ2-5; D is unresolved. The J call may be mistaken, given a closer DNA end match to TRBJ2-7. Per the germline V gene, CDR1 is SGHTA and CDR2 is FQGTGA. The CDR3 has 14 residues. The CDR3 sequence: CASSLKVGAYEQYF. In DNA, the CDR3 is TGTGCCAGCAGCTTAAAGGTCGGAGCCTACGAGCAGTACTTC.